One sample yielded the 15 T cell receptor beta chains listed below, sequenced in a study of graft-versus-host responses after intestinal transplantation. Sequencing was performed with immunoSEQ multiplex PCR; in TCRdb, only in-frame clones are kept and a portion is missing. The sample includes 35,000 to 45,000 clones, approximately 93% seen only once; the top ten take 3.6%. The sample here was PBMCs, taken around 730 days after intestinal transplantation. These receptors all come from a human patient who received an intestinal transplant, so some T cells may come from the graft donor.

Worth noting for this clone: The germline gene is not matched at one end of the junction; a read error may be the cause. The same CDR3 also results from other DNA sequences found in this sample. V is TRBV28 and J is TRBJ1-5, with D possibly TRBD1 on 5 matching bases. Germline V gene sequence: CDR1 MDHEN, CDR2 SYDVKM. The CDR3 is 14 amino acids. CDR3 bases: TGCGCCAGCAGGGAGGCAGGATACAATCAGCCCCAGCATTTT. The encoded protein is CASREAGYNQPQHF. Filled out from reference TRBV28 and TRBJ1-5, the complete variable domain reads DVKVTQSSRYLVKRTGEKVFLECVQDMDHENMFWYRQDPGLGLRLIYFSYDVKMKEKGDIPEGYSVSREKKERFSLILESASTNQTSMYLCASREAGYNQPQHFGDGTRLSIL.

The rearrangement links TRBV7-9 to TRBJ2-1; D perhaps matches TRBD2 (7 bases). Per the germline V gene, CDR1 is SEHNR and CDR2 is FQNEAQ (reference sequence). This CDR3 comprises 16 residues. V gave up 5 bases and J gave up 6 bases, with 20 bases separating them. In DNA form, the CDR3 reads TGTGCCAGCAGCCCAATCTTAGGGGGGGGGCCCAATGAGCAGTTCTTC. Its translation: CASSPILGGGPNEQFF.

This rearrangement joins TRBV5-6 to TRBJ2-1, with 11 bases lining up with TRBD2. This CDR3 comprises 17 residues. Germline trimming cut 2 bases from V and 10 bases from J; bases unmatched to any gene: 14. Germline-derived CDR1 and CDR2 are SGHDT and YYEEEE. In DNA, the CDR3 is TGTGCCAGCAGCTTCGTGAGCCTCGCTCTAGCGGGAGGCGAGCAGTTCTTC. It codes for CASSFVSLALAGGEQFF.

The CDR3 region is CASSEGQGGWRRPQHF. CDR3 DNA: TGCGCCAGCAGCGAAGGACAGGGCGGCTGGAGGCGGCCCCAGCATTTT. V gene TRBV4-1 combines with J gene TRBJ1-5; 8 nucleotides agree with TRBD1. The trim removed 5 bases at V and 9 bases at J, leaving 15 bases unmatched. Germline CDR1 MGHRA, CDR2 YSYEKL. The CDR3 length is 16 residues.

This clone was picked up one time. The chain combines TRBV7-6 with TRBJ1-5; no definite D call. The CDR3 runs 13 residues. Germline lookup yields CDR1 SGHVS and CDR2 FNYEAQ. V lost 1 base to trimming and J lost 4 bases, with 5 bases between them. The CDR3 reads CASSLEVNQPQHF. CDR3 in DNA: TGTGCCAGCAGCTTAGAAGTGAATCAGCCCCAGCATTTT.

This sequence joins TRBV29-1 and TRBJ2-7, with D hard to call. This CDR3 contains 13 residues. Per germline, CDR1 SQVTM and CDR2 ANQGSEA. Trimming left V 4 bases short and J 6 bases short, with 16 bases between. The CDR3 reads CSVGRRLGGEQYF. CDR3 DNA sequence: TGCAGCGTTGGGCGAAGGTTGGGCGGCGAGCAGTACTTC.

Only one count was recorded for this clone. The CDR3 DNA is TGTGCCAGCAGCCCCACTCGAGGGGGCGAGCAGTACTTC. Translated, it gives CASSPTRGGEQYF. The V and J genes are TRBV6-5 and TRBJ2-7; tentative D call: TRBD1 (6 bases). Germline V CDR1 and CDR2: MNHEY, SVGAGI. The CDR3 runs 13 residues. V lost 6 bases and J lost 6, with 15 bases in between.

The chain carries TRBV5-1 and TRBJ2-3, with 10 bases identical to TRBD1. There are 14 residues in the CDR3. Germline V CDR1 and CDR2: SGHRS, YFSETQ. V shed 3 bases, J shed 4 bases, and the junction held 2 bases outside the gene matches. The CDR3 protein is CASSSGQGADTQYF. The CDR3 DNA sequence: TGCGCCAGCAGCTCAGGACAGGGGGCAGATACGCAGTATTTT.

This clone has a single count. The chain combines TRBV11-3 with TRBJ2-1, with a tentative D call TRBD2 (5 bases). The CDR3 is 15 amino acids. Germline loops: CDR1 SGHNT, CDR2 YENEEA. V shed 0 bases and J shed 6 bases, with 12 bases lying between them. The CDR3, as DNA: TGTGCCAGCAGCTTAGATCAGGCCGGGATCAATGAGCAGTTCTTC. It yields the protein CASSLDQAGINEQFF.

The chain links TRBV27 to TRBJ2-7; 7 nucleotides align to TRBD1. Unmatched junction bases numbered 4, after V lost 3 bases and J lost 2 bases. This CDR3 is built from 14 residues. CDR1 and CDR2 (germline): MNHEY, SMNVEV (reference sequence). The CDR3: CASSFLGGTYEQYF. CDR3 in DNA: TGTGCCAGCAGTTTTTTAGGGGGCACCTACGAGCAGTACTTC.

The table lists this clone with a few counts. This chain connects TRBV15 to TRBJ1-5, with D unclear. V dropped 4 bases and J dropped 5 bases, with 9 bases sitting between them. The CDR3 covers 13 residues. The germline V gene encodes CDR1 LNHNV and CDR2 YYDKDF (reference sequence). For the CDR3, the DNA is TGTGCCACCAGCACCACTCGGGATCAGCCCCAGCATTTT. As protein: CATSTTRDQPQHF. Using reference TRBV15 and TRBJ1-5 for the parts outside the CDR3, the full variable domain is DAMVIQNPRYQVTQFGKPVTLSCSQTLNHNVMYWYQQKSSQAPKLLFHYYDKDFNNEADTPDNFQSRRPNTSFCFLDIRSPGLGDTAMYLCATSTTRDQPQHFGDGTRLSIL.

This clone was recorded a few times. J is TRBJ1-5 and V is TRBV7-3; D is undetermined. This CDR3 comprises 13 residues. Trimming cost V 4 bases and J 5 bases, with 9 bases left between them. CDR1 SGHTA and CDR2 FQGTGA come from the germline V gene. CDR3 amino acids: CASSSEGDQPQHF. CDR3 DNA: TGTGCCAGCAGCTCGGAAGGTGATCAGCCCCAGCATTTT. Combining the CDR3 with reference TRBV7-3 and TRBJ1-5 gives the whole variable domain GAGVSQTPSNKVTEKGKYVELRCDPISGHTALYWYRQSLGQGPEFLIYFQGTGAADDSGLPNDRFFAVRPEGSVSTLKIQRTERGDSAVYLCASSSEGDQPQHFGDGTRLSIL.

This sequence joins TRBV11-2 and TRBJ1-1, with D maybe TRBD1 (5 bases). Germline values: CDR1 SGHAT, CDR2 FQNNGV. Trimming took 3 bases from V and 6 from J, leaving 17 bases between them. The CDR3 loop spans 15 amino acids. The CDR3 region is CASSFYRDGGSEAFF. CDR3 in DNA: TGTGCCAGCAGCTTCTACCGGGACGGCGGGTCTGAAGCTTTCTTT.

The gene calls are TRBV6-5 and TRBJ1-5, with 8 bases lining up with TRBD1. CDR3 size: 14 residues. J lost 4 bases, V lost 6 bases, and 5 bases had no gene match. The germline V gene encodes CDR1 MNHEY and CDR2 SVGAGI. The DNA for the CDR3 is TGTGCCAGCAGGGACAGGGCAAAAAATCAGCCCCAGCATTTT. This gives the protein CASRDRAKNQPQHF.

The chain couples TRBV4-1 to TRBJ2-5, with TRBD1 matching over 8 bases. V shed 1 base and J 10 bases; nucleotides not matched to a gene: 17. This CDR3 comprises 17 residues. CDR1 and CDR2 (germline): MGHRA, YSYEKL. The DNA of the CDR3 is TGCGCCAGCAGCCAAGTGTACGGACAGGGAGCCCGCCGGGACCAGTACTTC. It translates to CASSQVYGQGARRDQYF.